The TCR beta chain under discussion was sequenced for a study of T cell changes during pregnancy in multiple sclerosis. Sequencing was performed with immunoSEQ multiplex PCR; in TCRdb, only in-frame clones are kept and a portion is missing. The table includes around 68,000 clones, 90% to 95% detected once. The V and J ends lost 5 bases and 4 bases respectively, with 4 bases between them. Germline assignment: CDR1 WSHSY and CDR2 SAAADI. CDR3 length: 11 amino acids. The source of this sequence is a female donor in good health, enrolled as a control in a pregnancy study. The genes are TRBV10-2 and TRBJ2-3; no clear D. Sequenced material: peripheral blood, taken in the third trimester of pregnancy. The CDR3 coding sequence is TGCGCCAGCAGTTATGCAGATACGCAGTATTTT. Its protein product is CASSYADTQYF.